Each of the 24 T cell receptor beta chains below was sequenced from the same sample in a study of graft-versus-host responses after intestinal transplantation. Profiled with immunoSEQ multiplex PCR; TCRdb holds only in-frame clones, not every one. This table holds about 61,000 clones, 90% to 95% found once. These receptors have no known antigen. Sequences were derived from unstimulated CD4+ T cells sorted from spleen or lymph node cells, sampled before transplant. The receptors derive from a human donor who was the organ donor for an intestinal transplant.

The gene calls are TRBV5-1 and TRBJ2-2; 8 nucleotides line up with TRBD1. Germline CDR1 reads SGHRS; CDR2 reads YFSETQ. This CDR3 region has 15 residues. V lost 3 bases, J lost 5 bases, and 6 bases stayed unmatched. DNA of the CDR3: TGCGCCAGCAGCTCAGGACAGGGATGGACCGGGGAGCTGTTTTTT. Translating gives CASSSGQGWTGELFF.

This clone was recorded once. The J gene is TRBJ2-7, the V gene TRBV7-2; D ambiguous. CDR3 length equals 13 residues. Trimming took off 5 bases at V and 7 bases at J, with 15 bases between the two ends. CDR1 is SGHTA, CDR2 FQGNSA, per germline. CDR3 nucleotides: TGTGCCAGCAGCCAAAGGACCCTCATGGAGCAGTACTTC. Translated: CASSQRTLMEQYF.

Notes on this clone: A read error is likely, as this CDR3 ends without the conserved phenylalanine or tryptophan. This chain uses TRBV11-2 with TRBJ2-7; possible D gene TRBD1, 5 bases. The germline V and J ends were trimmed by 0 bases and 6 bases, with 15 bases remaining between them. This CDR3 has 15 residues. In germline, CDR1 is SGHAT, CDR2 FQNNGV. CDR3 region: CASSLEGAFHREQYL. In DNA form, the CDR3 reads TGTGCCAGCAGCTTAGAAGGGGCATTCCATCGCGAGCAGTACCTC.

A single count supports this clone. The chain combines TRBV5-1 with TRBJ2-7; 11 bases line up with TRBD1. The CDR3 contains 18 residues. V shed 3 bases and J 6 bases; nucleotides not matched to a gene: 17. Germline-derived CDR1 and CDR2 are SGHRS and YFSETQ. CDR3 nucleotides: TGCGCCAGCAGCTCCTTGCTTAAGGACAGGGGGCGACGGAGCGAGCAGTACTTC. Translated, it gives CASSSLLKDRGRRSEQYF.

CDR3 DNA sequence: TGTGCCAGCAGTTTGGGGGGGACGGACTATGGCTACACCTTC. Its translation is CASSLGGTDYGYTF. The chain employs TRBV6-5 and TRBJ1-2, with D possibly being TRBD1 (5 bases). The V end was cut by 4 bases, the J end by 3 bases, with 12 bases between. CDR3 length: 14 amino acids. Germline V gene sequence: CDR1 MNHEY, CDR2 SVGAGI.

CDR3 DNA: TGTGCCAGCTCACCACTTCGAGGGGGAAACATTCAGTACTTC. Protein sequence: CASSPLRGGNIQYF. The V and J genes are TRBV18 and TRBJ2-4; the D gene is possibly TRBD1 (6 bases). The V and J ends lost 1 base and 6 bases respectively, with 10 bases between them. There are 14 residues in the CDR3. CDR1 KGHSH and CDR2 LQKENI come from the germline V gene.

V gene TRBV7-9 combines with J gene TRBJ2-7; TRBD1 matches 9 bases. V lost 5 bases and J lost 0; bases outside the gene matches: 11. The germline CDR1 and CDR2 sequences are SEHNR and FQNEAQ (reference sequence). This CDR3 is 17 amino acids long. CDR3 sequence reads: CASSRPGQGKSSYEQYF. The DNA for the CDR3 is TGTGCCAGCAGCCGCCCGGGACAGGGAAAAAGCTCCTACGAGCAGTACTTC.

This clone was picked up one time. The gene calls are TRBV6-5 and TRBJ2-7; TRBD1 agrees at 7 bases. The ends lost 4 bases at V and 6 bases at J; junction bases unmatched: 0. This CDR3 comprises 11 residues. CDR1 is MNHEY, CDR2 SVGAGI, per germline. CDR3 DNA sequence: TGTGCCAGCAGTTCAGGGGGCGAGCAGTACTTC. This translates into CASSSGGEQYF.

The chain recombines TRBV7-8 with TRBJ2-7; TRBD2 matches 11 bases. This CDR3 comprises 17 residues. Per the germline V gene, CDR1 is SGHVS and CDR2 is FQNEAQ. The ends lost 2 bases at V and 3 bases at J; junction bases unmatched: 9. The CDR3 DNA reads as TGTGCCAGCAGCTTAAGGATAGCGGGGGGGCCCAACTACGAGCAGTACTTC. Amino acids: CASSLRIAGGPNYEQYF.

The CDR3 region has the DNA TGTGCCTCCAGGGCTAGCTCCTACAATGAGCAGTTCTTC. Its protein is CASRASSYNEQFF. The J gene is TRBJ2-1, the V gene TRBV7-8; D may be TRBD1 (5 bases). The length of the CDR3 is 13 residues. Trimming pared 11 bases from V and 0 bases from J, leaving 11 bases between. Looked up from germline, CDR1 is SGHVS and CDR2 is FQNEAQ.

This chain connects TRBV30 to TRBJ1-4; unclear D gene. This CDR3 comprises 13 residues. Looked up from germline, CDR1 is GTSNPN and CDR2 is SVGIG (reference sequence). Trimming stripped 3 bases from V and 8 bases from J, with 13 bases between. CDR3 coding DNA: TGTGCCTGGAGCAAAGAGACGGGGGAAAAACTGTTTTTT. It encodes CAWSKETGEKLFF. The whole variable domain, remainder taken from reference TRBV30 and TRBJ1-4, is SQTIHQWPATLVQPVGSPLSLECTVEGTSNPNLYWYRQAAGRGLQLLFYSVGIGQISSEVPQNLSASRPQDRQFILSSKKLLLSDSGFYLCAWSKETGEKLFFGSGTQLSVL.

The chain uses TRBV6-1 and TRBJ2-7; D unresolved. CDR1 MNHNS and CDR2 SASEGT come from the germline V gene. V dropped 3 bases and J dropped 0 bases, with 12 bases sitting between them. The CDR3 contains 15 residues. The CDR3 coding sequence is TGTGCCAGCAGTGATGTGGGGTGGAGCTCCTACGAGCAGTACTTC. Protein: CASSDVGWSSYEQYF.

This CDR3 is CASSQSGQGYGYTF. The CDR3 DNA sequence: TGCGCCAGCAGCCAGTCAGGACAGGGGTATGGCTACACCTTC. The rearrangement uses TRBV4-1 and TRBJ1-2; 9 bases match TRBD1. CDR1 MGHRA and CDR2 YSYEKL come from the germline V gene. V lost 3 bases and J lost 5; bases outside the gene matches: 4. The CDR3 length is 14 residues.

The gene calls are TRBV10-2 and TRBJ1-1; the match to TRBD1 covers 11 bases. CDR1 is WSHSY, CDR2 SAAADI, per germline. V lost 3 bases and J lost 4; bases outside the gene matches: 10. The CDR3 runs to 17 residues. This CDR3 reads CASSDLRAGTGGTEAFF. The CDR3 DNA is TGCGCCAGCAGTGACCTGAGGGCAGGGACAGGGGGCACTGAAGCTTTCTTT.

A note on this clone: Other DNA sequences from this sample encode an identical CDR3 as well. The J gene is TRBJ2-3, the V gene TRBV5-4; maybe TRBD2 (6 bases). The CDR3 contains 15 residues. CDR1 is SGHNT, CDR2 YYREEE, per germline (reference sequence). Between the trimmed V and J ends, which lost 2 bases and 4 bases, there was a span of 14 bases. The CDR3 DNA is TGTGCCAGCAGCTTAACACAGCGGGCGGCAGATACGCAGTATTTT. Translating it yields CASSLTQRAADTQYF.

The gene calls are TRBV27 and TRBJ1-2; possibly TRBD1 for D (6 bases). V was trimmed by 3 bases and J by 5 bases, leaving 19 bases between them. Germline CDR1 reads MNHEY; CDR2 reads SMNVEV (reference sequence). This CDR3 spans 16 amino acids. This CDR3 reads CASSFRRPGGLYGYTF. CDR3 in DNA: TGTGCCAGCAGTTTCCGCCGGCCGGGGGGCCTATATGGCTACACCTTC.

This chain links TRBV7-6 with TRBJ2-7; 7 positions agree with TRBD2. The CDR3 sequence is 15 residues long. V gave up 0 bases and J gave up 2 bases; unmatched junction bases: 4. Germline V gene sequence: CDR1 SGHVS, CDR2 FNYEAQ. Here the CDR3 reads CASSLARDYTYEQYF. Written as DNA, the CDR3 is TGTGCCAGCAGCTTAGCAAGGGACTATACCTACGAGCAGTACTTC.

This chain connects TRBV2 to TRBJ1-2; D not resolved. Trimming removed 10 bases at V and 4 bases at J, with 13 bases between. The CDR3 is 12 residues long. CDR1 is SNHLY and CDR2 is FYNNEI in the germline V gene. In nucleotides, the CDR3 is TGTGCCACCCGAAGGAGGTTCTATGGCTACACCTTC. Its protein product is CATRRRFYGYTF.

V and J are TRBV2 and TRBJ1-2; possible D gene TRBD1, 6 bases. Germline loops: CDR1 SNHLY, CDR2 FYNNEI. The CDR3 extends over 14 amino acids. V lost 6 bases and J 3 bases, leaving 14 bases between the germline ends. The DNA of the CDR3 is TGTGCCAGCAGAGGACAGCGCCGCCACTATGGCTACACCTTC. This gives the protein CASRGQRRHYGYTF.

This chain joins TRBV5-1 and TRBJ2-5; D may match TRBD1 or TRBD2 (5 bases each). Germline assignment: CDR1 SGHRS and CDR2 YFSETQ. V was cut by 0 bases and J by 5 bases, with 11 bases left in between. This CDR3 spans 14 amino acids. The CDR3 DNA sequence: TGCGCCAGCAGCTTGGAGAGGGGATCGGAGACCCAGTACTTC. This gives the protein CASSLERGSETQYF.

The chain is built from TRBV10-3 and TRBJ1-2; D uncertain. The CDR3 has 12 amino acids. CDR1 and CDR2 from the germline V gene are ENHRY and SYGVKD. Trimming removed 2 bases from V and 4 bases from J, with 5 bases in between. The CDR3 coding sequence is TGTGCCATCAGTGAGGGAGCCTATGGCTACACCTTC. Protein: CAISEGAYGYTF.

The J gene is TRBJ1-1, the V gene TRBV6-6, with a possible D match to TRBD1 (5 bases). There are 14 residues in the CDR3. V was clipped by 0 bases and J by 14 bases, with 19 bases between them. Germline CDR1 MNHNY, CDR2 SVGAGI (reference sequence). The CDR3 DNA sequence: TGTGCCAGCAGTTACTCAGGGACTGCTGGGAGTGGATTCTTT. Encoded protein: CASSYSGTAGSGFF.

The gene calls are TRBV4-2 and TRBJ1-2, with 9 positions matching TRBD1. This CDR3 comprises 16 residues. From germline, CDR1 is LGHNA and CDR2 YNFKEQ. V was clipped by 3 bases and J by 7 bases; unmatched bases: 12. CDR3 nucleotide sequence: TGTGCCAGCAGCCATAACGCTGGACAGGGGAGGTCTGGCTACACCTTC. Amino acid sequence: CASSHNAGQGRSGYTF.

The chain links TRBV18 to TRBJ1-1; D not certain. This CDR3 comprises 13 residues. Trimming removed 1 base from V and 10 bases from J, with 13 bases in between. Germline assignment: CDR1 KGHSH and CDR2 LQKENI. The DNA of the CDR3 is TGTGCCAGCTCACCACGCACCCACGGCGGAGCTTTCTTT. The encoded protein is CASSPRTHGGAFF.